A few counts support the clone carrying this T cell receptor (beta chain). Its target is unknown. The sample originates from a study of cytomegalovirus exposure and HLA in healthy donors. Regarding the study as a whole: Researchers catalogued approximately 170 TCR beta chains as cytomegalovirus-associated. The classifier reportedly diagnosed cytomegalovirus status with high specificity and sensitivity.

Germline CDR1 MNHEY, CDR2 SVGAGI. The CDR3 contains 15 residues. Trimming cost V 6 bases and J 5 bases; bases outside gene matches: 11. The data were produced by immunoSEQ multiplex PCR, yet TCRdb's version contains in-frame clones alone and is incomplete. The repertoire holds 180,000 or so clones, with approximately 89% as singletons. Sequencing was carried out using PBMCs. The clonotype was recovered from a young man in good health and CMV-seropositive. The gene calls are TRBV6-5 and TRBJ2-7; TRBD1 matches at 9 bases. The CDR3 sequence is CASRRNRQGDHEQYF. In nucleotides, the CDR3 is TGTGCCAGCAGACGTAATCGACAGGGGGACCACGAGCAGTACTTC.